Shown below are 6 T cell receptor beta chains from a single sample sequenced in a study of Ad26.COV2.S vaccination and SARS-CoV-2 variants. As to treatment: around 19 received Ad26.COV2.S at low or high dose, single or two shots; 5 received placebo; per-sample allocation not given. On day 63 after the first injection, vaccine and placebo recipients gave samples. Assay: immunoSEQ multiplex PCR; the TCRdb copy retains only in-frame clones and omits some. The data show around 300,000 clones, with roughly 91% seen just once and about 5% held by the top ten. This sample comprised peripheral blood, obtained in a trial of Ad26.COV2.S vaccine versus placebo. These TCRs come from a person between 18 and 65 years old who received the Ad26.COV2.S COVID-19 vaccine or a placebo.

The chain couples TRBV12-5 to TRBJ1-5; D gene uncertain. Trimming removed 7 bases at V and 0 bases at J, with 13 bases between. Germline V gene sequence: CDR1 LGHNT, CDR2 FRNRAP. The CDR3 length is 15 residues. The CDR3 bases are TGTGCTAGTGCCTATACCGCGGATAGCAATCAGCCCCAGCATTTT. It yields the protein CASAYTADSNQPQHF. The full variable domain, rest sourced from reference TRBV12-5 and TRBJ1-5, is DARVTQTPRHKVTEMGQEVTMRCQPILGHNTVFWYRQTMMQGLELLAYFRNRAPLDDSGMPKDRFSAEMPDATLATLKIQPSEPRDSAVYFCASAYTADSNQPQHFGDGTRLSIL.

The gene calls are TRBV21-1 and TRBJ2-7; the table's TRBD1 call for D was not verified on the DNA. TRBV21-1 is reported as a pseudogene. CDR3 length equals 15 residues. For the CDR3, the DNA is TGTGCCAGCAGCAAAGAGGACAAGGGAAGGTACGAGCAGTACTTC. Its translation is CASSKEDKGRYEQYF.

The rearrangement joins TRBV5-4 to TRBJ2-1; the match to TRBD2 covers 15 bases. This CDR3 is 19 amino acids long. The germline V gene encodes CDR1 SGHNT and CDR2 YYREEE (reference sequence). J lost 4 bases, V lost 1 base, and 9 bases had no gene match. The CDR3 spells CASSLLGLAGGESYNEQFF. For the CDR3, the DNA is TGTGCCAGCAGCTTGCTCGGACTAGCGGGAGGGGAGTCATACAATGAGCAGTTCTTC.

The sample holds one count of this clone. The V gene is TRBV3-1 (or the pseudogene TRBV3-2), the J gene TRBJ2-2, with 13 bases fitting TRBD2. CDR3 length: 19 amino acids. Germline trimming cut 0 bases from V and 2 bases from J; bases unmatched to any gene: 6. Germline assignment: CDR1 LGHDT and CDR2 YNNKEL (reference sequence). This chain's CDR3 is CASSQECWTSGGNTGELFF. The CDR3 bases are TGTGCCAGCAGCCAAGAATGTTGGACTAGCGGGGGCAACACCGGGGAGCTGTTTTTT.

Remarks on this clone: The sample holds other DNA sequences that translate to the same CDR3. The rearrangement uses TRBV9 and TRBJ1-1; D is possibly TRBD1 (6 bases). CDR1 and CDR2 (germline): SGDLS, YYNGEE. The ends were cut back, 0 bases at V and 5 bases at J, with 11 bases in the middle. The CDR3 totals 14 residues. CDR3 residues: CASSVGQGYTEAFF. The CDR3, as DNA: TGTGCCAGCAGCGTAGGGCAGGGGTATACTGAAGCTTTCTTT.

This clone was recorded a few times. This specimen includes other DNA sequences encoding the same CDR3. The chain carries TRBV18 and TRBJ2-2; D is perhaps TRBD1 (6 bases). In germline, CDR1 is KGHSH, CDR2 LQKENI. V was trimmed by 1 base and J by 2 bases, leaving 11 bases between them. The CDR3 has 16 residues. Here the CDR3 reads CASSPRVQGNTGELFF. Here the CDR3 DNA reads TGTGCCAGCTCACCACGGGTACAGGGCAACACCGGGGAGCTGTTTTTT.